The source of this TCR beta chain is a study of cytomegalovirus exposure and HLA in healthy donors. This PCR relied on a set of 60 Vbeta primers and 13 Jbeta primers. Measured with immunoSEQ multiplex PCR; TCRdb has only the in-frame clones, and not every one. The table includes about 200,000 clones, around 85% detected once. The CDR3 loop spans 13 amino acids. The V gene's germline CDR1 is SNHLY and CDR2 FYNNEI. V lost 3 bases and J 2 bases, leaving 8 bases between the germline ends. Input material: PBMCs. The sequence came from a girl aged 2 to 10 in good health and CMV-seronegative. This chain connects TRBV2 to TRBJ2-7, with D possibly being TRBD1 (5 bases). CDR3 sequence reads: CASSETVPYEQYF. Here the CDR3 DNA reads TGTGCCAGCAGTGAGACAGTGCCCTACGAGCAGTACTTC.